This T cell receptor (beta chain) was documented in a study of Ad26.COV2.S vaccination and SARS-CoV-2 variants. Sequencing used immunoSEQ multiplex PCR; TCRdb keeps in-frame clones, though not all of them. The table lists 150,000 to 200,000 clones, 87% of them singletons, with about 5.9% in the top ten. The trim removed 3 bases at V and 3 bases at J, leaving 6 bases unmatched. The length of the CDR3 is 15 residues. Looked up from germline, CDR1 is LNHDA and CDR2 is SQIVND (reference sequence). Findings of the study overall: Reports say spike-specific CD8+ and CD4+ T cell responses covered substantial breadth after vaccination.

Worth noting for this clone: Its antigen remains unknown.

The rearrangement uses TRBV19 and TRBJ1-2; TRBD1 agrees at 8 bases. The source was peripheral blood, collected after recovery from COVID-19. The sequence derives from a human donor who had recovered from COVID-19. The DNA of the CDR3 is TGTGCCAGTAGTATGTTAGGACAGGGACACTATGGCTACACCTTC. Translated, it gives CASSMLGQGHYGYTF.